These 26 T cell receptor beta chains were all obtained from the same sample, sequenced in a study of blood T cell repertoires in COVID-19. Using immunoSEQ multiplex PCR, the repertoire was profiled, and TCRdb retains in-frame clones only, with some absent. This sample has about 160,000 clones, with 88% found just once. The sequencing input was PBMCs or T cells enriched from blood (not recorded which). These receptors all stem from a woman aged 45-65 years who had recovered from COVID-19.

This clone was observed a single time. V is TRBV3-1 (or the pseudogene TRBV3-2) and J is TRBJ1-5, with D possibly being TRBD1 (6 bases). Trimming removed 0 bases from V and 3 bases from J, with 9 bases in between. Germline V gives CDR1 LGHDT, CDR2 YNNKEL (reference sequence). The CDR3 has 15 amino acids. The CDR3 bases are TGTGCCAGCAGCCAAGAGGGGGCGGTCAATCAGCCCCAGCATTTT. Amino acids: CASSQEGAVNQPQHF.

This clone came up once. CDR3 region: CASSLAAGVLSYEQYF. The CDR3 DNA follows: TGCGCCAGCAGCTTGGCAGCGGGGGTTCTCTCCTACGAGCAGTACTTC. This chain uses TRBV5-1 with TRBJ2-7; 8 bases fit TRBD2. The CDR3 runs 16 residues. The germline CDR1 and CDR2 sequences are SGHRS and YFSETQ. The V and J ends lost 0 bases and 0 bases, in that order; junction bases with no gene match: 5.

This clone occurred a few times. This rearrangement joins TRBV7-9 to TRBJ2-2, with 8 positions matching TRBD1. CDR1 and CDR2 (germline): SEHNR, FQNEAQ (reference sequence). The CDR3 runs to 17 residues. V was pared by 1 base and J by 6 bases, with 10 bases of the junction left unmatched. CDR3 coding DNA: TGTGCCAGCAGCTTAGTCAGGGGGCTTAATGTCGCCGGGGAGCTGTTTTTT. This encodes CASSLVRGLNVAGELFF.

V is TRBV19 and J is TRBJ1-4, with D perhaps TRBD1 (5 bases). The CDR3 loop spans 13 amino acids. Trimming stripped 9 bases from V and 5 bases from J, with 13 bases between. CDR1 and CDR2 (germline): LNHDA, SQIVND (reference sequence). CDR3 in amino acids: CASSWGENEKLFF. The DNA of the CDR3 is TGTGCCAGCAGCTGGGGGGAGAATGAAAAACTGTTTTTT.

The chain employs TRBV2 and TRBJ1-1; 9 bases are a match to TRBD1. Germline V gene sequence: CDR1 SNHLY, CDR2 FYNNEI. CDR3 length: 17 residues. With V trimmed by 6 bases and J by 0 bases, 11 bases remained unmatched. CDR3 nucleotide sequence: TGTGCCAGCAGGGCCCCCCGTGGACAGGGGTTGAACACTGAAGCTTTCTTT. Translating it yields CASRAPRGQGLNTEAFF. The complete variable domain, with remaining parts taken from reference TRBV2 and TRBJ1-1, reads EPEVTQTPSHQVTQMGQEVILRCVPISNHLYFYWYRQILGQKVEFLVSFYNNEISEKSEIFDDQFSVERPDGSNFTLKIRSTKLEDSAMYFCASRAPRGQGLNTEAFFGQGTRLTVV.

V and J are TRBV10-3 and TRBJ1-6; 7 nucleotides line up with TRBD1. The V gene's germline CDR1 is ENHRY and CDR2 SYGVKD. V shed 6 bases and J 6 bases; nucleotides not matched to a gene: 11. The CDR3 covers 16 residues. In DNA form, the CDR3 reads TGTGCCATCAGGGACCCCCGACAGGGAGGTAATTCACCCCTCCACTTT. Protein product: CAIRDPRQGGNSPLHF.

This chain connects TRBV24-1 to TRBJ2-1; tentative D call: TRBD2 (6 bases). This CDR3 comprises 13 residues. V lost 9 bases and J 4 bases, leaving 12 bases between the germline ends. The V gene's germline CDR1 is KGHDR and CDR2 SFDVKD. CDR3: CATGTGVYNEQFF. The CDR3 DNA sequence: TGTGCCACCGGTACGGGGGTGTACAATGAGCAGTTCTTC.

The chain couples TRBV24-1 to TRBJ2-2; no reliable D call. Germline V gives CDR1 KGHDR, CDR2 SFDVKD. V lost 3 bases to trimming and J lost 7 bases, with 14 bases between them. The CDR3 is made up of 15 amino acids. CDR3 sequence reads: CATSDPGDVHGELFF. Written as DNA, the CDR3 is TGTGCCACCAGTGATCCGGGTGACGTCCACGGGGAGCTGTTTTTT.

This clone was picked up one time. The chain links TRBV9 to TRBJ1-6; 9 bases map to TRBD1. The J segment lost 13 bases and the V segment lost 2 bases, leaving 7 bases of the junction unmatched. The CDR3 runs 14 residues. The V gene's germline CDR1 is SGDLS and CDR2 YYNGEE. The CDR3 coding sequence is TGTGCCAGCAGCGTCGGGACAGGGAGAGACCCCCTCCACTTT. Translation: CASSVGTGRDPLHF. Combining the CDR3 with reference TRBV9 and TRBJ1-6 gives the whole variable domain DSGVTQTPKHLITATGQRVTLRCSPRSGDLSVYWYQQSLDQGLQFLIQYYNGEERAKGNILERFSAQQFPDLHSELNLSSLELGDSALYFCASSVGTGRDPLHFGNGTRLTVT.

This rearrangement joins TRBV14 to TRBJ2-2, with no clear D. The CDR3 sequence is 16 residues long. Germline V gene lookup returns CDR1 SGHDN and CDR2 FVKESK. V lost 1 base to trimming and J lost 4 bases, with 13 bases between them. The DNA for the CDR3 is TGTGCCAGCAGCCAAGTTAGAGGTTTCAGCACCGGGGAGCTGTTTTTT. Protein sequence: CASSQVRGFSTGELFF.

This chain joins TRBV5-6 and TRBJ1-5; 7 bases are shared with TRBD1. This CDR3 comprises 15 residues. CDR1 and CDR2 from the germline V gene are SGHDT and YYEEEE. The trim removed 0 bases at V and 5 bases at J, leaving 5 bases unmatched. CDR3 amino acids: CASSLALQGDQPQHF. CDR3 bases: TGTGCCAGCAGCTTGGCTTTGCAGGGGGATCAGCCCCAGCATTTT. Full variable domain (remainder filled in from reference TRBV5-6 and TRBJ1-5): DAGVTQSPTHLIKTRGQQVTLRCSPKSGHDTVSWYQQALGQGPQFIFQYYEEEERQRGNFPDRFSGHQFPNYSSELNVNALLLGDSALYLCASSLALQGDQPQHFGDGTRLSIL.

This clone appeared a few times. This chain uses TRBV7-9 with TRBJ2-5, with 8 bases fitting TRBD2. The germline gives CDR1 SEHNR, CDR2 FQNEAQ (reference sequence). The length of the CDR3 is 16 residues. With 6 bases clipped from V and 5 bases from J, the junction kept 14 bases outside the gene matches. CDR3 sequence (DNA): TGTGCCAGCAGACCCCCCGGGGGGGCCGGTATGGAGACCCAGTACTTC. Its protein is CASRPPGGAGMETQYF.

V is TRBV20-1 and J is TRBJ2-5; no clear D. The CDR3 has 11 amino acids. Germline CDR1 is DFQATT and CDR2 is SNEGSKA (reference sequence). Trimming removed 7 bases from V and 5 bases from J, with 11 bases in between. The CDR3 sequence is CSGADTETQYF. Here the CDR3 DNA reads TGCAGTGGAGCCGATACTGAGACCCAGTACTTC.

V usage is TRBV7-2 and J usage is TRBJ2-3, with 8 positions matching TRBD1. V was pared by 0 bases and J by 6 bases, with 8 bases of the junction left unmatched. The CDR3 length is 16 residues. Germline V gives CDR1 SGHTA, CDR2 FQGNSA. This CDR3 is CASSLAPTGAVDTQYF. The CDR3 nucleotides read TGTGCCAGCAGCTTAGCCCCGACAGGGGCCGTGGATACGCAGTATTTT.

The V call is TRBV7-6, the J call TRBJ1-6; D call uncertain. The CDR3 is 13 residues long. Trimming pared 4 bases from V and 7 bases from J, leaving 8 bases between. Germline V lookup: CDR1 SGHVS, CDR2 FNYEAQ. The CDR3, as DNA: TGTGCCAGCAGCTCCGAGTGGAATTCACCCCTCCACTTT. As protein: CASSSEWNSPLHF.

CDR3 sequence (DNA): TGTGCCTGGGGTAGGGCGGGAGCTTACTATGGCTACACCTTC. This gives the protein CAWGRAGAYYGYTF. The chain links TRBV30 to TRBJ1-2; D gene ambiguous. The V end lost 5 bases, the J end lost 3 bases, and 16 bases lay between the germline ends. This CDR3 comprises 14 residues. The V gene's germline CDR1 is GTSNPN and CDR2 SVGIG (reference sequence). Supplemented by reference TRBV30 and TRBJ1-2, the full variable domain reads SQTIHQWPATLVQPVGSPLSLECTVEGTSNPNLYWYRQAAGRGLQLLFYSVGIGQISSEVPQNLSASRPQDRQFILSSKKLLLSDSGFYLCAWGRAGAYYGYTFGSGTRLTVV.

This chain connects TRBV5-4 to TRBJ2-1; 8 bases are a match to TRBD2. CDR1 and CDR2 from the germline V gene are SGHNT and YYREEE (reference sequence). CDR3 size: 16 residues. V dropped 2 bases and J dropped 8; count of bases not matched to a gene: 12. CDR3 in amino acids: CASSLGAGGVVHEQFF. In nucleotides, the CDR3 is TGTGCCAGCAGCTTAGGGGCGGGGGGTGTGGTCCATGAGCAGTTCTTC. Supplemented by reference TRBV5-4 and TRBJ2-1, the full variable domain reads ETGVTQSPTHLIKTRGQQVTLRCSSQSGHNTVSWYQQALGQGPQFIFQYYREEENGRGNFPPRFSGLQFPNYSSELNVNALELDDSALYLCASSLGAGGVVHEQFFGPGTRLTVL.

The V and J genes are TRBV9 and TRBJ2-1; the match to TRBD1 covers 7 bases. Germline V lookup: CDR1 SGDLS, CDR2 YYNGEE. The CDR3 sequence is 14 residues long. The ends lost 3 bases at V and 0 bases at J; junction bases unmatched: 0. Here the CDR3 DNA reads TGTGCCAGCAGCGGACAGGGCTCCTACAATGAGCAGTTCTTC. It encodes CASSGQGSYNEQFF.

This clone appeared a single time. The chain is built from TRBV27 and TRBJ2-7; 7 bases fit TRBD1. The ends lost 4 bases at V and 3 bases at J; junction bases unmatched: 9. Germline V gene lookup returns CDR1 MNHEY and CDR2 SMNVEV (reference sequence). The CDR3 spans 15 residues. This CDR3 reads CASSSPGQKDYEQYF. In DNA form, the CDR3 reads TGTGCCAGCAGTTCCCCGGGACAGAAAGACTACGAGCAGTACTTC.

The chain combines TRBV7-8 with TRBJ2-1, with TRBD1 matching over 8 bases. V shed 1 base and J 3 bases; nucleotides not matched to a gene: 5. The germline V gene has CDR1 SGHVS and CDR2 FQNEAQ. There are 16 residues in the CDR3. The CDR3 DNA follows: TGTGCCAGCAGCTTAGGGACAGGGCGGTACTACAATGAGCAGTTCTTC. Translated, it gives CASSLGTGRYYNEQFF.

This chain connects TRBV15 to TRBJ2-5; TRBD2 aligns across 11 bases. Germline V gene lookup returns CDR1 LNHNV and CDR2 YYDKDF (reference sequence). V shed 4 bases and J 5 bases; nucleotides not matched to a gene: 6. The CDR3 loop spans 15 amino acids. CDR3 protein: CATSNNLAGGETQYF. Written as DNA, the CDR3 is TGTGCCACCAGCAACAACCTAGCGGGGGGTGAGACCCAGTACTTC. Full variable domain (remainder filled in from reference TRBV15 and TRBJ2-5): DAMVIQNPRYQVTQFGKPVTLSCSQTLNHNVMYWYQQKSSQAPKLLFHYYDKDFNNEADTPDNFQSRRPNTSFCFLDIRSPGLGDTAMYLCATSNNLAGGETQYFGPGTRLLVL.

V gene TRBV7-3 combines with J gene TRBJ2-2; possible D gene TRBD1, 5 bases. The ends were cut back, 5 bases at V and 1 base at J, with 8 bases in the middle. Germline CDR1 SGHTA, CDR2 FQGTGA. This CDR3 contains 14 residues. The CDR3 nucleotides are TGTGCCAGCAGCCTCGGACAGAACACCGGGGAGCTGTTTTTT. Translated: CASSLGQNTGELFF.

V and J are TRBV7-2 and TRBJ1-1, with D perhaps TRBD1 (6 bases). The CDR3 is made up of 14 amino acids. CDR1 is SGHTA, CDR2 FQGNSA, per germline. Trimming pared 10 bases from V and 4 bases from J, leaving 19 bases between. The CDR3 region has the DNA TGTGCCACCCGCTCGGGGGGCGCGGTCACTGAAGCTTTCTTT. Translated: CATRSGGAVTEAFF.

The chain couples TRBV19 to TRBJ2-5, with TRBD1 matching 7 bases. Unmatched junction bases numbered 8, after V lost 7 bases and J lost 0 bases. Germline V CDR1 and CDR2: LNHDA, SQIVND (reference sequence). The CDR3 sequence is 15 residues long. CDR3 residues: CASKRGQSYQETQYF. DNA for the CDR3: TGTGCCAGTAAAAGGGGACAGTCGTACCAAGAGACCCAGTACTTC. The complete variable domain, with remaining parts taken from reference TRBV19 and TRBJ2-5, reads DGGITQSPKYLFRKEGQNVTLSCEQNLNHDAMYWYRQDPGQGLRLIYYSQIVNDFQKGDIAEGYSVSREKKESFPLTVTSAQKNPTAFYLCASKRGQSYQETQYFGPGTRLLVL.

The chain recombines TRBV11-1 with TRBJ2-5; tentatively, D is TRBD1 (6 bases). This CDR3 has 14 residues. V lost 2 bases and J 5 bases, leaving 12 bases between the germline ends. The germline V gene has CDR1 SGHAT and CDR2 FQDESV (reference sequence). The CDR3 here is CASSLNRVEETQYF. As DNA, the CDR3 is TGTGCCAGCAGCTTAAACAGGGTCGAGGAGACCCAGTACTTC.

The chain carries TRBV18 and TRBJ1-4; 7 bases are shared with TRBD1. V trimming: 2 bases; J trimming: 5 bases; junction bases outside the gene matches: 5. This CDR3 spans 15 amino acids. Germline assignment: CDR1 KGHSH and CDR2 LQKENI. The CDR3, as DNA: TGTGCCAGCTCACCAATACAGGGGTCGAATGAAAAACTGTTTTTT. Residues: CASSPIQGSNEKLFF.